Listed here are 22 T cell receptor beta chains from one sample, sequenced in a study of T cell repertoires in cytomegalovirus infection. TCRdb used MiXCR to reprocess the reads, holding one entry per CDR3 protein. The table has around 240,000 distinct CDR3 sequences, 22% seen once. The sequencing sample was made of CD8+ T cells from PBMCs. Receptors were obtained from a human donor in good health (CMV status not recorded). Some clones in this sample may be carry-over from other donors' samples.

This clonotype was observed a few times. This sequence joins TRBV7-6 and TRBJ2-7; D gene uncertain. V shed 5 bases and J shed 5 bases, with 10 bases lying between them. Germline loops: CDR1 SGHVS, CDR2 FNYEAQ. The CDR3 extends over 12 amino acids. CDR3 bases: TGTGCCAGCAGCCCCGACGTGGACGAGCAGTACTTC. Its protein product is CASSPDVDEQYF. Complete variable domain (other parts from reference TRBV7-6 and TRBJ2-7): GAGVSQSPRYKVTKRGQDVALRCDPISGHVSLYWYRQALGQGPEFLTYFNYEAQQDKSGLPNDRFSAERPEGSISTLTIQRTEQRDSAMYRCASSPDVDEQYFGPGTRLTVT.

This clonotype has ten or more counts. The J gene is TRBJ2-1, the V gene TRBV28; 9 bases align to TRBD2. V trimming: 3 bases; J trimming: 7 bases; junction bases outside the gene matches: 7. Germline V gives CDR1 MDHEN, CDR2 SYDVKM. This CDR3 is 15 amino acids long. The DNA for the CDR3 is TGTGCCAGCAGTTTTGGCGGGGGGGCATTGAATGAGCAGTTCTTC. It yields the protein CASSFGGGALNEQFF.

J is TRBJ1-2 and V is TRBV28; D remains unclear. Germline assignment: CDR1 MDHEN and CDR2 SYDVKM. Trimming pared 6 bases from V and 2 bases from J, leaving 16 bases between. The CDR3 is made up of 15 amino acids. CDR3 protein: CASSGFLSGNYGYTF. The DNA of the CDR3 is TGTGCCAGCAGCGGATTTCTTTCGGGGAACTATGGCTACACCTTC.

CDR3 sequence (DNA): TGTGCCAGCAGCTTAGGGACAACCCCCTACGAGCAGTACTTC. This gives the protein CASSLGTTPYEQYF. V usage is TRBV7-6 and J usage is TRBJ2-7; a possible D gene is TRBD1 (5 bases). V gave up 1 base and J gave up 2 bases, with 9 bases separating them. The CDR3 runs to 14 residues. Per germline, CDR1 SGHVS and CDR2 FNYEAQ.

There are a few counts of this clonotype. The chain recombines TRBV6-5 with TRBJ1-2; D is unresolved. V lost 6 bases and J lost 1, with 12 bases in between. Germline CDR1 reads MNHEY; CDR2 reads SVGAGI. The CDR3 covers 14 residues. The CDR3 loop is CASSKRTLNYGYTF. The CDR3 nucleotides read TGTGCCAGCAGCAAGCGTACACTTAACTATGGCTACACCTTC.

This clonotype was counted ten times or more. The rearrangement joins TRBV6-5 to TRBJ1-1; D unresolved. There are 13 residues in the CDR3. Germline V gene lookup returns CDR1 MNHEY and CDR2 SVGAGI. V lost 8 bases, J lost 1 base, and 11 bases lay in between. The CDR3 sequence is CASRPISNTEAFF. The DNA of the CDR3 is TGTGCCAGCCGACCCATTTCGAACACTGAAGCTTTCTTT.

This clonotype was picked up one time. The CDR3 protein is CASSQDEDYAYEQYF. For the CDR3, the DNA is TGTGCCAGCAGCCAAGATGAGGACTATGCCTACGAGCAGTACTTC. This chain joins TRBV3-1 and TRBJ2-7; D perhaps matches TRBD2 (6 bases). Trimming removed 0 bases from V and 2 bases from J, with 11 bases in between. CDR1 is LGHDT and CDR2 is YNNKEL in the germline V gene (reference sequence). The CDR3 spans 15 residues.

This clonotype came up a few times. The V gene is TRBV29-1, the J gene TRBJ1-3; D remains unclear. V lost 4 bases to trimming and J lost 3 bases, with 10 bases between them. Germline V gives CDR1 SQVTM, CDR2 ANQGSEA. The CDR3 is 13 amino acids. CDR3 in amino acids: CSVVLDLGNTIYF. The CDR3, as DNA: TGCAGCGTTGTTCTGGATCTTGGAAACACCATATATTTT.

This chain connects TRBV9 to TRBJ2-5; 9 bases are a match to TRBD2. The CDR3 runs to 15 residues. Germline lookup yields CDR1 SGDLS and CDR2 YYNGEE. V was pared by 0 bases and J by 5 bases, with 5 bases of the junction left unmatched. The CDR3 coding sequence is TGTGCCAGCAGCGTAGTAGCGGGGGCCCGGGAGACCCAGTACTTC. This translates into CASSVVAGARETQYF.

This chain joins TRBV29-1 and TRBJ2-7, with a possible D match to TRBD2 (6 bases). V was shortened by 6 bases and J by 2 bases, with 11 bases between the two germline ends. Germline V gene sequence: CDR1 SQVTM, CDR2 ANQGSEA. The CDR3 runs 12 residues. The chain's CDR3 is CSVRWGAYEQYF. CDR3 DNA sequence: TGCAGCGTCAGGTGGGGGGCCTACGAGCAGTACTTC.

In DNA, the CDR3 is TGTGCCAGTAGTTGGGACTACAATGAGCAGTTCTTC. Its translation is CASSWDYNEQFF. This chain connects TRBV19 to TRBJ2-1, with D uncertain. Germline values: CDR1 LNHDA, CDR2 SQIVND (reference sequence). Trimming pared 5 bases from V and 3 bases from J, leaving 5 bases between. The CDR3 spans 12 residues.

The rearrangement joins TRBV7-2 to TRBJ2-5; TRBD2 matches 9 bases. V shed 1 base, J shed 5 bases, and the junction held 8 bases outside the gene matches. There are 16 residues in the CDR3. Germline values: CDR1 SGHTA, CDR2 FQGNSA. The CDR3 sequence: CASSLVGGGAGETQYF. CDR3 in DNA: TGTGCCAGCAGCTTAGTCGGCGGGGGGGCCGGGGAGACCCAGTACTTC.

This clonotype was observed a single time. Likely a read error: the CDR3 ends without its conserved phenylalanine or tryptophan. The chain carries TRBV20-1 and TRBJ1-2; possible D gene TRBD1, 6 bases. Germline V gene data show CDR1 as DFQATT and CDR2 as SNEGSKA (reference sequence). The CDR3 sequence is 13 residues long. Trimming left V 0 bases short and J 8 bases short, with 13 bases between. The CDR3 sequence is CSARDLAGVGYTL. CDR3 sequence (DNA): TGCAGTGCTAGAGACCTGGCAGGGGTAGGCTACACCTTA.

This clonotype was counted many times. This chain uses TRBV20-1 with TRBJ1-5; D unclear. The V and J ends lost 0 bases and 0 bases respectively, with 9 bases between them. Germline values: CDR1 DFQATT, CDR2 SNEGSKA (reference sequence). CDR3 size: 15 residues. The CDR3 nucleotides read TGCAGTGCTAGAGATAGTGGTTATAGCAATCAGCCCCAGCATTTT. Translating gives CSARDSGYSNQPQHF.

This clonotype occurred a few times. V gene TRBV4-1 combines with J gene TRBJ2-7, with D hard to call. Germline CDR1 reads MGHRA; CDR2 reads YSYEKL. There are 14 residues in the CDR3. Trimming pared 1 base from V and 0 bases from J, leaving 7 bases between. CDR3 DNA: TGCGCCAGCAGCCAAGTTCCCGCCTCCTACGAGCAGTACTTC. It codes for CASSQVPASYEQYF.

V usage is TRBV24-1 and J usage is TRBJ2-2; no firm D call. Trimming stripped 4 bases from V and 3 bases from J, with 8 bases between. The length of the CDR3 is 14 residues. Germline lookup yields CDR1 KGHDR and CDR2 SFDVKD. CDR3 protein: CATSDPTHTGELFF. CDR3 nucleotides: TGTGCCACCAGTGACCCTACCCACACCGGGGAGCTGTTTTTT.

This clonotype was seen only a few times. This chain joins TRBV28 and TRBJ2-3; TRBD2 matches at 9 bases. The trim removed 2 bases at V and 0 bases at J, leaving 3 bases unmatched. CDR1 is MDHEN, CDR2 SYDVKM, per germline. CDR3 length: 16 residues. In DNA, the CDR3 is TGTGCCAGCAGTTTAATAGCGGGGGCTAGCACAGATACGCAGTATTTT. This sequence encodes CASSLIAGASTDTQYF. Drawing the rest from reference TRBV28 and TRBJ2-3, the complete variable domain is DVKVTQSSRYLVKRTGEKVFLECVQDMDHENMFWYRQDPGLGLRLIYFSYDVKMKEKGDIPEGYSVSREKKERFSLILESASTNQTSMYLCASSLIAGASTDTQYFGPGTRLTVL.

The chain combines TRBV27 with TRBJ1-1; no clear D gene. Trimming stripped 0 bases from V and 11 bases from J, with 13 bases between. The CDR3 has 13 amino acids. Germline V gene sequence: CDR1 MNHEY, CDR2 SMNVEV (reference sequence). In nucleotides, the CDR3 is TGTGCCAGCAGTTTATCGAAAAACTTAGGTGCTTTCTTT. Encoded protein: CASSLSKNLGAFF.

This chain joins TRBV4-1 and TRBJ2-7, with 11 bases fitting TRBD2. Germline values: CDR1 MGHRA, CDR2 YSYEKL. This CDR3 is built from 15 residues. V was pared by 5 bases and J by 1 base, with 4 bases of the junction left unmatched. DNA for the CDR3: TGCGCCAGCAGCTACTCTAGCGGGGGGTCCTACGAGCAGTACTTC. Translated: CASSYSSGGSYEQYF.

There are a few counts of this clonotype. This sequence joins TRBV20-1 and TRBJ2-2, with D possibly being TRBD2 (6 bases). Trimming removed 0 bases at V and 6 bases at J, with 20 bases between. The CDR3 loop spans 17 amino acids. Germline V gives CDR1 DFQATT, CDR2 SNEGSKA (reference sequence). The CDR3, as DNA: TGCAGTGCTAGAGATGGGGGAGGAAGGTACAGCGCCGGGGAGCTGTTTTTT. Its translation is CSARDGGGRYSAGELFF.

In its sample, this clonotype was seen a few times. The chain uses TRBV4-1 and TRBJ2-7, with a possible D match to TRBD2 (6 bases). V gave up 3 bases and J gave up 2 bases, with 8 bases separating them. This CDR3 is built from 13 residues. CDR1 is MGHRA, CDR2 YSYEKL, per germline. The CDR3 nucleotides are TGCGCCAGCAGCCATGGGGGGACCTACGAGCAGTACTTC. Protein product: CASSHGGTYEQYF.

This clonotype occurred a few times. V is TRBV5-4 and J is TRBJ2-3, with D perhaps TRBD1 (6 bases). Germline CDR1 SGHNT, CDR2 YYREEE (reference sequence). Trimming shortened V by 4 bases and J by 0 bases, and 15 bases separated the two germline ends. The CDR3 covers 16 residues. The CDR3 DNA reads as TGTGCCAGCAGCACTCCGGACAGACCAAGCACAGATACGCAGTATTTT. It codes for CASSTPDRPSTDTQYF.